This TCR beta chain is from a study of blood T cell repertoires in COVID-19 (dated by TCRdb to the early 2020s). Study-level background: Samples from collaborators originated in the United States, Italy and Spain and spanned both the acute and convalescent phases of COVID-19. The material from the prospective study consisted of cDNA or gDNA derived from T cells, B-cell-depleted T cells, or PBMCs. Deeply sampled blood TCRbeta repertoires from subjects exposed to, actively infected with, or recovered from COVID-19 were included in the dataset. A freely available public database, intended as a resource for researchers studying the immune response to SARS-CoV-2, is where the repertoires were released. The samples were drawn from two sources: the first 160 participants of the ongoing ImmuneRACE study, and 1,000 to 1,500 subjects contributed by 6 global collaborators. Nearly every sample came with metadata listing a de-identified subject ID, COVID-19 status, age in years and sex. Where HLA class I and class II types were available, the types were taken from metadata supplied by the sample provider, not from assay-based typing. Results and caveats for the whole study, not just this receptor: Clinical and demographic metadata were provided uncurated, with the amount varying by source and participant.

Looking up the germline V gene (reference sequence) yields CDR1 GTSNPN and CDR2 SVGIG. V is cut back by 1 base and J by 7 bases, with 3 bases in the junction unmatched. The CDR3 covers 13 residues, taking in both the cysteine and the phenylalanine. CDR3 DNA is the only sequence kept; it has 39 bases, read in frame from the first base. The collaborating institutions used their own protocols to collect whole blood in K2EDTA tubes. For TCRbeta analysis, collaborators shipped samples as frozen whole blood, isolated PBMCs, or DNA extracted from either of those sample types. A word on this clone: This receptor's antigen is unknown. Base quality data are lacking; no much larger clone is found one base away.

TCRbeta CDR3 regions were amplified from genomic DNA using the immunoSEQ Assay, a bias-controlled multiplex PCR. The published analysis was carried out like this. The number of nucleated cells in each sample was estimated from the amplification of reference gene primers within the assay. To quantify the absolute abundance of each unique TCRbeta CDR3 rearrangement, sequence reads were collapsed and filtered. For each sample, productive Simpson clonality was calculated by taking the square root of Simpson's diversity index across productive rearrangements. Entries here come from immuneACCESS through TCRdb and include only in-frame sequences with V and J called. Some clones fail to appear in such tables; in the studies checked, an unresolved V gene covers under half of the shortfall, and the cause of the remainder is unknown. V and J calls plus clone size are reproduced from that table; the DNA served to infer D and trimming. The sample data list 350,000 to 450,000 clones, and roughly 90% of these were observed just once. In total, the top ten clones hold over 1% of the sample.

Sequenced sample: peripheral blood. Recombination joined TRBV30 with TRBJ1-5, with 8 bases matching TRBD1. The source of this sequence is a man in his forties with acute or convalescent COVID-19. The CDR3 reads as follows: CAWSGTGRQPQHF. The base sequence is TGTGCCTGGAGTGGGACAGGGAGGCAGCCCCAGCATTTT.